The 30 T cell receptor beta chains below come from one sample, sequenced in a study of control samples from healthy donors and cancer patients (dated by TCRdb to 2018 to 2020). The library was prepared using the immunoSEQ multiplex PCR assay. What TCRdb holds here is the immuneACCESS table cut down to in-frame rearrangements. Part of the clones is not present; checked against another copy, under half of the missing clones reflect an unresolved V gene, and the others are unexplained. The sample table contains 65,000 to 85,000 clones; only one count was recorded for roughly 86% of them. The ten largest clones add up to 2% to 2.5% of the sample. Sequenced material: PBMCs. The receptors here all came from a woman aged 50 to 60 with head and neck cancer.

This clone appeared a few times. V and J are TRBV15 and TRBJ2-5, with unresolved D. V was clipped by 0 bases and J by 7 bases, with 6 bases between them. Germline CDR1 is LNHNV and CDR2 is YYDKDF (reference sequence). There are 12 residues in the CDR3. As DNA, the CDR3 is TGTGCCACCAGCAGAGATGACGGGACCCAGTACTTC. It is translated as CATSRDDGTQYF. The variable domain in full, completed from reference TRBV15 and TRBJ2-5, reads DAMVIQNPRYQVTQFGKPVTLSCSQTLNHNVMYWYQQKSSQAPKLLFHYYDKDFNNEADTPDNFQSRRPNTSFCFLDIRSPGLGDTAMYLCATSRDDGTQYFGPGTRLLVL.

This clone was picked up one time. This sequence joins TRBV5-5 and TRBJ1-6, with no clear D. The V gene lost 2 bases and the J gene lost 0 bases, with 6 bases spanning the gap. The length of the CDR3 is 15 residues. CDR1 is SGHKS and CDR2 is YYEKEE in the germline V gene (reference sequence). The CDR3 region has the DNA TGTGCCAGCAGCTTTCGAGGCTCCTATAATTCACCCCTCCACTTT. Translation gives CASSFRGSYNSPLHF.

CDR3 amino acids: CASSLGLAGGPATGELFF. The CDR3 coding sequence is TGTGCCAGCAGCTTGGGACTAGCGGGGGGGCCGGCCACCGGGGAGCTGTTTTTT. This chain links TRBV5-4 with TRBJ2-2; 14 nucleotides line up with TRBD2. The CDR3 contains 18 residues. The junction had 5 bases not matched to a gene; V was cut back by 0 bases and J by 4 bases. Germline V CDR1 and CDR2: SGHNT, YYREEE (reference sequence).

The V and J genes are TRBV4-3 and TRBJ1-6, with D uncertain. The germline V gene encodes CDR1 LGHNA and CDR2 YSLEER. V was shortened by 0 bases and J by 11 bases, with 20 bases between the two germline ends. The CDR3 covers 17 residues. The CDR3 DNA follows: TGCGCCAGCAGCCAAGACGTAGGAGCCCAGGTGGGTGCACCCCTCCACTTT. It is translated as CASSQDVGAQVGAPLHF.

This clone was seen only once. The chain joins TRBV6-5 to TRBJ1-6, with a weak D call TRBD1 (6 bases). The ends were cut back, 4 bases at V and 8 bases at J, with 15 bases in the middle. The CDR3 runs 15 residues. Germline V gene lookup returns CDR1 MNHEY and CDR2 SVGAGI. This CDR3 is CASSSGQSRYSPLHF. The CDR3 DNA is TGTGCCAGCAGTTCCGGACAGAGCCGGTATTCACCCCTCCACTTT.

This clone was observed a handful of times. The chain links TRBV5-4 to TRBJ1-1; D is perhaps TRBD1 (5 bases). Germline V gene sequence: CDR1 SGHNT, CDR2 YYREEE (reference sequence). This CDR3 region has 13 residues. V was cut by 4 bases and J by 3 bases, with 10 bases left in between. The CDR3, as DNA: TGTGCCAGCAGCATGGGACGGGACACTGAAGCTTTCTTT. Its translation is CASSMGRDTEAFF.

The chain has TRBV19 and TRBJ2-1; D may be TRBD1 (6 bases). The CDR3 is 13 residues long. V gave up 5 bases and J gave up 4 bases, with 9 bases separating them. Germline-derived CDR1 and CDR2 are LNHDA and SQIVND (reference sequence). The CDR3 is CASSVGTYNEQFF. The CDR3 DNA sequence: TGTGCCAGTAGTGTTGGGACATACAATGAGCAGTTCTTC.

V and J are TRBV2 and TRBJ1-1, with 7 bases lining up with TRBD1. Germline V CDR1 and CDR2: SNHLY, FYNNEI. CDR3 length equals 14 residues. V shed 7 bases and J 4 bases; nucleotides not matched to a gene: 9. The CDR3 reads CASTNEGAGTEAFF. In nucleotides, the CDR3 is TGTGCCAGCACCAACGAGGGGGCGGGCACTGAAGCTTTCTTT. Full variable domain (rest looked up from reference TRBV2 and TRBJ1-1): EPEVTQTPSHQVTQMGQEVILRCVPISNHLYFYWYRQILGQKVEFLVSFYNNEISEKSEIFDDQFSVERPDGSNFTLKIRSTKLEDSAMYFCASTNEGAGTEAFFGQGTRLTVV.

This clone was counted a single time. The chain links TRBV4-2 to TRBJ2-2, with TRBD1 as a possible D gene (5 bases). The CDR3 has 14 residues. CDR1 and CDR2 from the germline V gene are LGHNA and YNFKEQ. The V end was cut by 4 bases, the J end by 6 bases, with 12 bases between. CDR3 sequence reads: CASSPLQGPGELFF. In DNA form, the CDR3 reads TGTGCCAGCAGCCCCCTCCAGGGTCCCGGGGAGCTGTTTTTT.

This clone was found a few times. V and J are TRBV19 and TRBJ2-6, with a possible D match to TRBD1 (5 bases). Germline V gene lookup returns CDR1 LNHDA and CDR2 SQIVND (reference sequence). Trimming pared 4 bases from V and 4 bases from J, leaving 20 bases between. CDR3 size: 18 residues. CDR3 bases: TGTGCCAGTAGTACACCCCAGGGCCCTCGGGCAGGGGCCAACGTCCTGACTTTC. Its translation: CASSTPQGPRAGANVLTF.

This clone has just one count. The chain employs TRBV5-4 and TRBJ2-7, with D unclear. Germline assignment: CDR1 SGHNT and CDR2 YYREEE (reference sequence). The CDR3 has 11 residues. V was cut by 4 bases and J by 1 base, with 3 bases left in between. The CDR3 nucleotides are TGTGCCAGCAGCCCTTCCTACGAGCAGTACTTC. Translated: CASSPSYEQYF. The whole variable domain, remainder taken from reference TRBV5-4 and TRBJ2-7, is ETGVTQSPTHLIKTRGQQVTLRCSSQSGHNTVSWYQQALGQGPQFIFQYYREEENGRGNFPPRFSGLQFPNYSSELNVNALELDDSALYLCASSPSYEQYFGPGTRLTVT.

The gene calls are TRBV30 and TRBJ1-6; possible D gene TRBD1, 5 bases. The V gene lost 3 bases and the J gene lost 4 bases, with 16 bases spanning the gap. CDR1 GTSNPN and CDR2 SVGIG come from the germline V gene (reference sequence). This CDR3 region has 16 residues. In nucleotides, the CDR3 is TGTGCCTGGAGCATACTACAAGGGACTTATAATTCACCCCTCCACTTT. Residues: CAWSILQGTYNSPLHF.

V usage is TRBV3-1 (or the pseudogene TRBV3-2) and J usage is TRBJ1-6; D ambiguous. The germline V gene has CDR1 LGHDT and CDR2 YNNKEL (reference sequence). The CDR3 covers 15 residues. Trimming left V 2 bases short and J 9 bases short, with 14 bases between. The CDR3 DNA is TGTGCCAGCAGCCAACGACGTTCCCCACGTTCACCCCTCCACTTT. Amino acid sequence: CASSQRRSPRSPLHF.

This clone was observed once. The CDR3 region has the DNA TGCGCCAGCAGCTTGGGGGACAGAGATAACTATGGCTACACCTTC. Amino acid sequence: CASSLGDRDNYGYTF. This chain uses TRBV5-1 with TRBJ1-2, with 7 bases lining up with TRBD1. Germline V CDR1 and CDR2: SGHRS, YFSETQ. The CDR3 spans 15 residues. V lost 0 bases to trimming and J lost 1 base; unmatched junction nucleotides: 3. Full variable domain (remainder filled in from reference TRBV5-1 and TRBJ1-2): KAGVTQTPRYLIKTRGQQVTLSCSPISGHRSVSWYQQTPGQGLQFLFEYFSETQRNKGNFPGRFSGRQFSNSRSEMNVSTLELGDSALYLCASSLGDRDNYGYTFGSGTRLTVV.

This sequence joins TRBV13 and TRBJ2-1, with 11 positions matching TRBD2. CDR3 length: 20 amino acids. V shed 0 bases, J shed 4 bases, and the junction held 14 bases outside the gene matches. Germline V gene lookup returns CDR1 PRHDT and CDR2 FYEKMQ (reference sequence). The CDR3 region is CASSLGVSLAGASLYNEQFF. CDR3 coding DNA: TGTGCCAGCAGCTTAGGCGTGTCACTAGCGGGGGCCTCCCTTTACAATGAGCAGTTCTTC.

This clone was observed once. The chain is built from TRBV7-2 and TRBJ2-4, with TRBD2 matching 14 bases. The CDR3 consists of 15 residues. Germline CDR1 reads SGHTA; CDR2 reads FQGNSA. The V gene end was trimmed by 1 base and the J gene end by 12 bases; junction bases not matched to a gene: 5. The CDR3 loop reads CASSLVRLAGGPQYF. CDR3 nucleotides: TGTGCCAGCAGCTTAGTCAGACTAGCGGGGGGGCCTCAGTACTTC.

This chain connects TRBV24-1 to TRBJ2-7, with D perhaps being TRBD1 or TRBD2 (7 bases each). The length of the CDR3 is 17 residues. Trimming took off 2 bases at V and 6 bases at J, with 22 bases between the two ends. Looked up from germline, CDR1 is KGHDR and CDR2 is SFDVKD. CDR3 in DNA: TGTGCCACCAGTGATTCCTCACCCCCCGACAGGGAGGGCGAGCAGTACTTC. Amino acid sequence: CATSDSSPPDREGEQYF.

This clone was counted a single time. The CDR3 DNA is TGTGCCAGCTCACCATGGGCGGAGGTTAACACTGAAGCTTTCTTT. This codes for CASSPWAEVNTEAFF. The J gene is TRBJ1-1, the V gene TRBV18; unclear D gene. V was cut by 2 bases and J by 2 bases, with 12 bases left in between. CDR3 length equals 15 residues. Germline lookup yields CDR1 KGHSH and CDR2 LQKENI.

The gene calls are TRBV5-5 and TRBJ1-5, with a weak D call TRBD1 (5 bases). The V gene's germline CDR1 is SGHKS and CDR2 YYEKEE (reference sequence). With 0 bases removed from V and 2 bases from J, the gap between germline ends came to 9 bases. The CDR3 loop spans 15 amino acids. The CDR3 protein is CASSLEGDRNQPQHF. DNA of the CDR3: TGTGCCAGCAGCTTGGAAGGGGATCGCAATCAGCCCCAGCATTTT.

The V and J genes are TRBV4-2 and TRBJ2-3; D ambiguous. The CDR3 contains 13 residues. The germline CDR1 and CDR2 sequences are LGHNA and YNFKEQ. Trimming removed 1 base from V and 2 bases from J, with 4 bases in between. CDR3 in DNA: TGTGCCAGCAGCCAAGGACCCACAGATACGCAGTATTTT. Its translation is CASSQGPTDTQYF.

Remarks on this clone: Its ends do not fully match the called genes, so a read error is possible. The genes are TRBV2 and TRBJ1-2, with a weak D call TRBD1 (6 bases). CDR3 length: 13 residues. CDR1 and CDR2 from the germline V gene are SNHLY and FYNNEI. The CDR3 bases are TGTGCCAGCAGGGAAGGACAGATGGGTGGCTACACCTTC. Translating gives CASREGQMGGYTF.

This sequence joins TRBV13 and TRBJ1-2, with 7 bases lining up with TRBD1. The CDR3 length is 15 residues. Per germline, CDR1 PRHDT and CDR2 FYEKMQ (reference sequence). V dropped 2 bases and J dropped 1; count of bases not matched to a gene: 4. CDR3 in amino acids: CASSLQGDHNYGYTF. The DNA of the CDR3 is TGTGCCAGCAGCTTACAGGGGGATCATAACTATGGCTACACCTTC.

The genes are TRBV2 and TRBJ1-6; D is unresolved. V was clipped by 7 bases and J by 6 bases, with 16 bases between them. Per the germline V gene, CDR1 is SNHLY and CDR2 is FYNNEI. The CDR3 sequence is 15 residues long. Written as DNA, the CDR3 is TGTGCCAGCAAATCGGAGGGCAATGGTAATTCACCCCTCCACTTT. Residues: CASKSEGNGNSPLHF.

This clone was seen a single time. The chain couples TRBV18 to TRBJ1-5; no definite D call. The CDR3 consists of 15 residues. V shed 5 bases and J shed 4 bases, with 15 bases lying between them. The germline CDR1 and CDR2 sequences are KGHSH and LQKENI. In nucleotides, the CDR3 is TGTGCCAGCTCATCCGCCCTGGGGAGTAATCAGCCCCAGCATTTT. This sequence encodes CASSSALGSNQPQHF.

A single count supports this clone. The genes are TRBV7-8 and TRBJ2-5, with unresolved D. V was shortened by 5 bases and J by 5 bases, with 9 bases between the two germline ends. Germline assignment: CDR1 SGHVS and CDR2 FQNEAQ. The CDR3 extends over 12 amino acids. CDR3 residues: CASSPARETQYF. For the CDR3, the DNA is TGTGCCAGCAGCCCGGCGCGGGAGACCCAGTACTTC. The whole variable domain, filled in from reference TRBV7-8 and TRBJ2-5, reads GAGVSQSPRYKVAKRGQDVALRCDPISGHVSLFWYQQALGQGPEFLTYFQNEAQLDKSGLPSDRFFAERPEGSVSTLKIQRTQQEDSAVYLCASSPARETQYFGPGTRLLVL.

V is TRBV9 and J is TRBJ1-2; D is unresolved. The CDR3 contains 15 residues. Trimming left V 4 bases short and J 2 bases short, with 15 bases between. Per germline, CDR1 SGDLS and CDR2 YYNGEE. The CDR3 loop is CASSSGWGGNYGYTF. As DNA, the CDR3 is TGTGCCAGCAGCTCTGGATGGGGTGGGAACTATGGCTACACCTTC.

The chain joins TRBV7-3 to TRBJ2-7, with a tentative D call TRBD1 (5 bases). The CDR3 loop spans 15 amino acids. Trimming pared 2 bases from V and 0 bases from J, leaving 11 bases between. CDR1 and CDR2 (germline): SGHTA, FQGTGA. The DNA of the CDR3 is TGTGCCAGCAGCTTAGACAGCTCACTCTCCTACGAGCAGTACTTC. Translation: CASSLDSSLSYEQYF.

The chain links TRBV5-8 to TRBJ2-5, with TRBD1 matching 7 bases. CDR3 length: 17 residues. V was pared by 4 bases and J by 2 bases, with 14 bases of the junction left unmatched. Germline CDR1 is SGHTS and CDR2 is YDEGEE. The CDR3 nucleotides are TGTGCCAGCAGCGCAGGATCTCAGGGGGTTGGGCAAGAGACCCAGTACTTC. It specifies CASSAGSQGVGQETQYF. Based on the CDR3 plus reference TRBV5-8 and TRBJ2-5, the full variable domain is EAGVTQSPTHLIKTRGQQATLRCSPISGHTSVYWYQQALGLGLQFLLWYDEGEERNRGNFPPRFSGRQFPNYSSELNVNALELEDSALYLCASSAGSQGVGQETQYFGPGTRLLVL.

The chain combines TRBV5-1 with TRBJ2-1; 9 bases line up with TRBD2. Trimming at V came to 4 bases and at J to 6 bases, leaving 14 bases not matched to a gene. Per germline, CDR1 SGHRS and CDR2 YFSETQ. The CDR3 runs to 17 residues. CDR3 region: CASSPGGIAGGRNEQFF. For the CDR3, the DNA is TGCGCCAGCAGCCCTGGGGGTATCGCGGGGGGGCGCAATGAGCAGTTCTTC.

J is TRBJ2-5 and V is TRBV7-2; possibly TRBD1 or TRBD2 for D (7 bases each). The germline gives CDR1 SGHTA, CDR2 FQGNSA. The CDR3 is 16 amino acids. The ends were cut back, 1 base at V and 5 bases at J, with 17 bases in the middle. This chain's CDR3 is CASSLDAGGVGETQYF. CDR3 coding DNA: TGTGCCAGCAGCTTAGATGCAGGGGGGGTTGGCGAGACCCAGTACTTC.